The text below deals with one T cell receptor beta chain. TCRdb re-called the RT-PCR reads with MiXCR, one entry per CDR3 protein. The sample has approximately 730,000 distinct CDR3 sequences; roughly 13% are singletons. The data were obtained in a study of response to subunit inactivated influenza vaccine. The CDR3 covers 16 residues. Trimming removed 2 bases from V and 0 bases from J, with 14 bases in between. Germline V gene data show CDR1 as SGHTA and CDR2 as FQGNSA. The sample consisted of PBMCs from blood, taken approximately 15 days before vaccination. The TCR was taken from a man in his fifties or sixties who received an inactivated influenza vaccine. The chain recombines TRBV7-2 with TRBJ2-7; tentatively, D is TRBD1 or TRBD2 (5 bases each). The CDR3 coding sequence is TGTGCCAGCAGCTTAACCGGGGCTAGTAGCTCCTACGAGCAGTACTTC. Its translation is CASSLTGASSSYEQYF.